The 21 T cell receptor beta chains presented below share a single source sample, sequenced in a study of regulatory T cells in long-lasting Graves disease. CDR3-region Arm-PCR and iRepertoire HTBI primers produced the TCR beta libraries. From the multiplex PCR reads, TCRdb called clonotypes with MiXCR, one entry per CDR3 protein. The repertoire has over 300,000 distinct CDR3 sequences, around 16% of them found once; the top ten carry about 20%. Time point described: newly diagnosed GD, antithyroid drugs for less than 3 months. With RNA extracted from PBMCs as input, the TCR library was made. This specimen consisted of peripheral blood mononuclear cells (PBMCs), obtained at new diagnosis, from a patient treated with antithyroid drugs. Receptors were obtained from a female donor with Graves disease.

This clonotype came up many times. The chain joins TRBV28 to TRBJ2-1, with a possible D match to TRBD2 (5 bases). Germline V gene sequence: CDR1 MDHEN, CDR2 SYDVKM. This CDR3 is built from 14 residues. V lost 5 bases and J 7 bases, leaving 15 bases between the germline ends. CDR3 residues: CASSPVTGGNEQFF. For the CDR3, the DNA is TGTGCCAGCAGTCCGGTGACTGGCGGGAATGAGCAGTTCTTC.

This clonotype has at least ten counts. The chain carries TRBV4-3 and TRBJ1-1; possibly TRBD1 for D (6 bases). Germline CDR1 LGHNA, CDR2 YSLEER. V lost 0 bases and J 4 bases, leaving 15 bases between the germline ends. CDR3 size: 16 residues. CDR3 nucleotide sequence: TGCGCCAGCAGCCAAGATTTATCCAGGGGCACCACTGAAGCTTTCTTT. This translates into CASSQDLSRGTTEAFF.

This clonotype occurred many times. This chain connects TRBV7-2 to TRBJ2-3; D possibly corresponds to TRBD2 (5 bases). The CDR3 contains 11 residues. Germline values: CDR1 SGHTA, CDR2 FQGNSA. V lost 6 bases and J lost 8, with 9 bases in between. Here the CDR3 reads CASRSRGTQYF. For the CDR3, the DNA is TGTGCCAGCAGATCCCGGGGTACGCAGTATTTT.

This clonotype was seen at least ten times. The chain links TRBV10-2 to TRBJ1-1; no reliable D call. In germline, CDR1 is WSHSY, CDR2 SAAADI. The V end lost 2 bases, the J end lost 6 bases, and 7 bases lay between the germline ends. This CDR3 comprises 12 residues. The CDR3 DNA sequence: TGCGCCAGCAGTGAGGGTAGGCCTGAAGCTTTCTTT. Protein: CASSEGRPEAFF.

This clonotype was counted at least ten times. The chain couples TRBV7-2 to TRBJ2-1; D is possibly TRBD2 (6 bases). V was trimmed by 5 bases and J by 8 bases, leaving 19 bases between them. The CDR3 extends over 15 amino acids. From germline, CDR1 is SGHTA and CDR2 FQGNSA. The CDR3 here is CASSPSSPEGHEQFF. The CDR3 nucleotides read TGTGCCAGCAGCCCCTCCTCCCCGGAGGGCCATGAGCAGTTCTTC.

This clonotype was seen repeatedly, ten times or more. The rearrangement joins TRBV27 to TRBJ2-7; 8 nucleotides match TRBD2. CDR3 length: 14 amino acids. The V gene's germline CDR1 is MNHEY and CDR2 SMNVEV (reference sequence). Unmatched junction bases numbered 6, after V lost 8 bases and J lost 0 bases. The CDR3 sequence: CASRAGVNSYEQYF. The DNA of the CDR3 is TGTGCCAGCCGAGCGGGGGTCAACTCCTACGAGCAGTACTTC.

This sequence joins TRBV27 and TRBJ2-7, with TRBD1 matching 7 bases. This CDR3 has 13 amino acids. The J segment lost 3 bases and the V segment lost 5 bases, leaving 4 bases of the junction unmatched. Germline values: CDR1 MNHEY, CDR2 SMNVEV (reference sequence). The CDR3 coding sequence is TGTGCCAGCAGTAACCCAGGGGGCTACGAGCAGTACTTC. Translating it yields CASSNPGGYEQYF.

Details on this clonotype: This likely stems from a read error, as it lies one base from a far larger clone. The rearrangement joins TRBV6-1 to TRBJ2-1; 7 bases align to TRBD1. The CDR3 length is 14 residues. The trim removed 7 bases at V and 10 bases at J, leaving 13 bases unmatched. Germline V gene sequence: CDR1 MNHNS, CDR2 SASEGT. The CDR3 loop reads CASKRGQEGYEQFF. DNA of the CDR3: TGTGCCAGCAAACGCGGACAGGAAGGCTACGAGCAGTTCTTC.

This clonotype was recorded many times. V is TRBV28 and J is TRBJ2-3; no clear D. Germline-derived CDR1 and CDR2 are MDHEN and SYDVKM. The CDR3 covers 12 residues. V dropped 3 bases and J dropped 2 bases, with 3 bases sitting between them. In nucleotides, the CDR3 is TGTGCCAGCAGTTTCCCCACAGATACGCAGTATTTT. Its translation is CASSFPTDTQYF.

V usage is TRBV12-3 or TRBV12-4 and J usage is TRBJ1-5; TRBD1 agrees at 9 bases. V gave up 1 base and J gave up 6 bases; unmatched junction bases: 4. This CDR3 has 15 amino acids. The CDR3 loop reads CASSLGGTGTQPQHF. In DNA form, the CDR3 reads TGTGCCAGCAGTTTAGGTGGGACAGGGACTCAGCCCCAGCATTTT.

This chain joins TRBV7-9 and TRBJ2-7, with TRBD2 matching over 12 bases. The CDR3 totals 18 residues. CDR1 and CDR2 from the germline V gene are SEHNR and FQNEAQ (reference sequence). V gave up 5 bases and J gave up 7 bases; unmatched junction bases: 18. The CDR3 sequence is CASSPYATSTSGRGEQYF. The DNA of the CDR3 is TGTGCCAGCAGCCCTTACGCTACCTCGACTAGCGGGAGAGGGGAGCAGTACTTC.

This clonotype was picked up a small number of times. V is TRBV7-7 and J is TRBJ1-5; D not certain. The CDR3 has 13 amino acids. The ends were cut back, 6 bases at V and 4 bases at J, with 10 bases in the middle. Germline CDR1 reads SSHAT; CDR2 reads FNYEAQ (reference sequence). The DNA of the CDR3 is TGTGCCAGCAGACGACCCCCGAATCAGCCCCAGCATTTT. It specifies CASRRPPNQPQHF.

This clonotype was found once. In DNA, the CDR3 is TGTGCCAGCAGCGCCCCCCCCGGGACAGAAACCTATGGCTACACCTTC. Translation: CASSAPPGTETYGYTF. The chain recombines TRBV25-1 with TRBJ1-2, with 7 bases fitting TRBD1. This CDR3 has 16 amino acids. Germline V lookup: CDR1 MGHDK, CDR2 SYGVNS. V shed 6 bases, J shed 4 bases, and the junction held 14 bases outside the gene matches.

CDR3 loop: CASSQGGTGYTEAFF. The CDR3 DNA reads as TGCGCCAGCAGCCAAGGGGGGACAGGGTACACTGAAGCTTTCTTT. The V and J genes are TRBV4-1 and TRBJ1-1; 9 bases agree with TRBD1. V was pared by 1 base and J by 3 bases, with 3 bases of the junction left unmatched. Germline-derived CDR1 and CDR2 are MGHRA and YSYEKL. The CDR3 has 15 residues.

Ten or more counts support this clonotype. This may arise from a read error, as a much more abundant clone is one base away. The rearrangement uses TRBV2 and TRBJ1-1; no firm D call. CDR1 SNHLY and CDR2 FYNNEI come from the germline V gene. Deletions cut 7 bases from V and 3 bases from J, with 12 bases between. The CDR3 runs to 13 residues. CDR3 region: CASTKVRDTEAFF. In nucleotides, the CDR3 is TGTGCCAGCACCAAAGTAAGAGACACTGAAGCTTTCTTT.

This clonotype was counted ten times or more. V usage is TRBV27 and J usage is TRBJ1-2; weak D call: TRBD1 (6 bases). The V end lost 6 bases, the J end lost 4 bases, and 12 bases lay between the germline ends. CDR1 is MNHEY and CDR2 is SMNVEV in the germline V gene (reference sequence). The CDR3 runs to 13 residues. The CDR3 reads CASSNLDSYGYTF. DNA of the CDR3: TGTGCCAGCAGCAACTTGGACAGCTATGGCTACACCTTC.

This clonotype was found a few times. CDR3 nucleotide sequence: TGTGCTAGTGGTTTGGTTATGGAGGAGCAGTTCTTC. It specifies CASGLVMEEQFF. The chain combines TRBV12-5 with TRBJ2-1; no clear D gene. The germline gives CDR1 LGHNT, CDR2 FRNRAP. Trimming cost V 0 bases and J 10 bases, with 7 bases left between them. CDR3 length equals 12 residues.

This clonotype was recorded at least ten times. V is TRBV11-3 and J is TRBJ2-1; TRBD2 is a possible D gene (6 bases). V lost 5 bases and J 7 bases, leaving 21 bases between the germline ends. This CDR3 has 16 amino acids. CDR1 SGHNT and CDR2 YENEEA come from the germline V gene. CDR3 region: CASSGHSGGRWNEQFF. The CDR3 DNA sequence: TGTGCCAGCAGCGGGCACTCTGGGGGGAGGTGGAATGAGCAGTTCTTC.

This clonotype was counted between two and nine times. The chain combines TRBV7-6 with TRBJ1-5, with TRBD1 matching over 7 bases. The trim removed 1 base at V and 6 bases at J, leaving 6 bases unmatched. This CDR3 has 15 amino acids. In germline, CDR1 is SGHVS, CDR2 FNYEAQ. The CDR3 loop is CASSLVAGGGQPQHF. The CDR3 nucleotides are TGTGCCAGCAGCTTAGTGGCAGGGGGAGGTCAGCCCCAGCATTTT.

This clonotype was observed many times. The J gene is TRBJ1-1, the V gene TRBV5-5; D is unclear. CDR3 length: 15 amino acids. Trimming cost V 4 bases and J 1 base, with 14 bases left between them. Germline V lookup: CDR1 SGHKS, CDR2 YYEKEE (reference sequence). The CDR3, as DNA: TGTGCCAGCAGCAGATATATAATTCCGAACACTGAAGCTTTCTTT. The encoded protein is CASSRYIIPNTEAFF.

In its sample, this clonotype was seen many times. The chain couples TRBV7-2 to TRBJ1-4; 8 nucleotides align to TRBD1. With V trimmed by 3 bases and J by 4 bases, 7 bases remained unmatched. The CDR3 runs 16 residues. Germline V gives CDR1 SGHTA, CDR2 FQGNSA. The CDR3: CASSFFGGQGNEKLFF. In nucleotides, the CDR3 is TGTGCCAGCAGCTTCTTTGGCGGACAGGGTAATGAAAAACTGTTTTTT.